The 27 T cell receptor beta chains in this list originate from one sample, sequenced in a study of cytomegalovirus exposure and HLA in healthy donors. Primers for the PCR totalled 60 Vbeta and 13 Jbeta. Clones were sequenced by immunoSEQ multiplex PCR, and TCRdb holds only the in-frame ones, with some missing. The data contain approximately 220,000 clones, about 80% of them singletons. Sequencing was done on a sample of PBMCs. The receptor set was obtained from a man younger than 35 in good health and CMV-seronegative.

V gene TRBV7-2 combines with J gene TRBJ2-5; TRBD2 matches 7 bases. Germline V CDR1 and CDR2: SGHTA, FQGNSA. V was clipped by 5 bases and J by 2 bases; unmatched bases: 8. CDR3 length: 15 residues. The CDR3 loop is CASSRRLAPQETQYF. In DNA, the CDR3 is TGTGCCAGCAGCCGGAGACTAGCACCTCAAGAGACCCAGTACTTC. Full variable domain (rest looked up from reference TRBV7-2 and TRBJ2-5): GAGVSQSPSNKVTEKGKDVELRCDPISGHTALYWYRQSLGQGLEFLIYFQGNSAPDKSGLPSDRFSAERTGGSVSTLTIQRTQQEDSAVYLCASSRRLAPQETQYFGPGTRLLVL.

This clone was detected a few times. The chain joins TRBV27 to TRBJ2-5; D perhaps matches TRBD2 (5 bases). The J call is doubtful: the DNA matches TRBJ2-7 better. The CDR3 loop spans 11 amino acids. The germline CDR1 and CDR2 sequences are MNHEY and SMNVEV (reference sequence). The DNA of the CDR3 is TGTGCCAGCGCGGGCGGCTACGAGCAGTACTTC. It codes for CASAGGYEQYF.

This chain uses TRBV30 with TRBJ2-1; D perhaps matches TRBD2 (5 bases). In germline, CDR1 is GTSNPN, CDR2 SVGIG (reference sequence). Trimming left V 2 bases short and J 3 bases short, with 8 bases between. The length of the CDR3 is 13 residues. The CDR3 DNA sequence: TGTGCCTGGAGTCACGGGGTCTACAATGAGCAGTTCTTC. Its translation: CAWSHGVYNEQFF.

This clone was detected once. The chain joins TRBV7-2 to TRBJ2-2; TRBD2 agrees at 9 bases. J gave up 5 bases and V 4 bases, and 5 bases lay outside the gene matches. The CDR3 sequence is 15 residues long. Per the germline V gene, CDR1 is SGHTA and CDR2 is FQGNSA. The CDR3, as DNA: TGTGCCAGCAGCTCCTTTAGCGGGAGTACCGGGGAGCTGTTTTTT. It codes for CASSSFSGSTGELFF.

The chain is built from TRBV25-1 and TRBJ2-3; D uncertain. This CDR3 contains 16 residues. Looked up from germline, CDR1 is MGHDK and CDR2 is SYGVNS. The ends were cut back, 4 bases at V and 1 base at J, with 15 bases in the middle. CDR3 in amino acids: CASSAATLFGTDTQYF. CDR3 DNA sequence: TGTGCCAGCAGTGCTGCAACTCTCTTTGGCACAGATACGCAGTATTTT.

The CDR3 loop is CASSPLAGVNNEQFF. CDR3 nucleotides: TGTGCCAGCAGTCCACTAGCGGGAGTTAACAATGAGCAGTTCTTC. The chain has TRBV11-1 and TRBJ2-1; TRBD2 matches at 11 bases. Germline V gene sequence: CDR1 SGHAT, CDR2 FQDESV (reference sequence). The CDR3 runs to 15 residues. V lost 6 bases and J lost 5; bases outside the gene matches: 6.

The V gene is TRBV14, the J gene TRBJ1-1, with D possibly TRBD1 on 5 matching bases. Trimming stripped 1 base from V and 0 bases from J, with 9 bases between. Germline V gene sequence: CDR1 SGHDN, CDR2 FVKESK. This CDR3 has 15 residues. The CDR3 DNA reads TGTGCCAGCAGCCAAGCCAGACAGATGAACACTGAAGCTTTCTTT. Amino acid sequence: CASSQARQMNTEAFF.

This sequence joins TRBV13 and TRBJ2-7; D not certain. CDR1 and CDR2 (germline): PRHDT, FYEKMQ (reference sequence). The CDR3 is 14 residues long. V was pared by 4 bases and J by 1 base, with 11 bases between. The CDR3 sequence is CASSSSRSSYEQYF. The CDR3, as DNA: TGTGCCAGCAGCTCGTCCAGGTCATCCTACGAGCAGTACTTC.

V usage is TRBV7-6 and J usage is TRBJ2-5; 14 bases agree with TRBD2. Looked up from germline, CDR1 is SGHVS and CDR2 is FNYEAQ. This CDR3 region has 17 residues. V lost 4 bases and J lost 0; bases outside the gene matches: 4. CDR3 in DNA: TGTGCCAGCAGCTCCGGACTAGCGGGAGGTTACCAAGAGACCCAGTACTTC. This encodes CASSSGLAGGYQETQYF.

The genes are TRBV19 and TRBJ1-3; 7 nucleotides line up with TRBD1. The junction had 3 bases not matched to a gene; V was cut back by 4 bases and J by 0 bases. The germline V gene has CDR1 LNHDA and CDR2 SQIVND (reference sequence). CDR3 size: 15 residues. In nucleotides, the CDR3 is TGTGCCAGTAGTACATACAGGGGCTCTGGAAACACCATATATTTT. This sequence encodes CASSTYRGSGNTIYF.

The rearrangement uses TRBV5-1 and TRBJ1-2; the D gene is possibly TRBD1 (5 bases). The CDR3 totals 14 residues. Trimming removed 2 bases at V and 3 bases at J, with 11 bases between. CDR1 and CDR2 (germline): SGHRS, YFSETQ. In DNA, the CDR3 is TGCGCCAGCAGCTTTGGTCAAGGGGACTATGGCTACACCTTC. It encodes CASSFGQGDYGYTF.

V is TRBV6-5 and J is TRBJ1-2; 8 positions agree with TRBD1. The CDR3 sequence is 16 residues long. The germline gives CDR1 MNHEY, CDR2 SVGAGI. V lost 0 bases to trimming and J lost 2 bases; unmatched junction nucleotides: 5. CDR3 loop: CASSYSAGGQNYGYTF. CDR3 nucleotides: TGTGCCAGCAGTTACTCGGCAGGGGGCCAGAACTATGGCTACACCTTC.

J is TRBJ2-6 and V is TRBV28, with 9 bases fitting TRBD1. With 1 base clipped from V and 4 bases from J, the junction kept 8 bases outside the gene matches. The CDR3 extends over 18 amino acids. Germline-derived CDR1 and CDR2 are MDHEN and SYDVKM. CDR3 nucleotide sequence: TGTGCCAGCAGTTTATCCGGGACAGGGAACTCCGGGGCCAACGTCCTGACTTTC. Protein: CASSLSGTGNSGANVLTF. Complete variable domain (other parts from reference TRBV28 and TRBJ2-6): DVKVTQSSRYLVKRTGEKVFLECVQDMDHENMFWYRQDPGLGLRLIYFSYDVKMKEKGDIPEGYSVSREKKERFSLILESASTNQTSMYLCASSLSGTGNSGANVLTFGAGSRLTVL.

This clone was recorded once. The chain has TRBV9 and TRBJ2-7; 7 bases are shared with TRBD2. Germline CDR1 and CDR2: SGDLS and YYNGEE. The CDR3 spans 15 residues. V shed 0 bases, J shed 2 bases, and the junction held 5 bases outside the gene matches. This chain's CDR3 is CASSVAGGFAYEQYF. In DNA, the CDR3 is TGTGCCAGCAGCGTAGCGGGGGGATTTGCCTACGAGCAGTACTTC. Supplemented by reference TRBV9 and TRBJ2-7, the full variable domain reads DSGVTQTPKHLITATGQRVTLRCSPRSGDLSVYWYQQSLDQGLQFLIQYYNGEERAKGNILERFSAQQFPDLHSELNLSSLELGDSALYFCASSVAGGFAYEQYFGPGTRLTVT.

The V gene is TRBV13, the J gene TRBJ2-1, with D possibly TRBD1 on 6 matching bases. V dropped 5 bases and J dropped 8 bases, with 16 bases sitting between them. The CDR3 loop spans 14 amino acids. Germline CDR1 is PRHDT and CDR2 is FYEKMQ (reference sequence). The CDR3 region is CASSPPSRGHEQFF. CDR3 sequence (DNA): TGTGCCAGCAGCCCACCATCCAGGGGACATGAGCAGTTCTTC.

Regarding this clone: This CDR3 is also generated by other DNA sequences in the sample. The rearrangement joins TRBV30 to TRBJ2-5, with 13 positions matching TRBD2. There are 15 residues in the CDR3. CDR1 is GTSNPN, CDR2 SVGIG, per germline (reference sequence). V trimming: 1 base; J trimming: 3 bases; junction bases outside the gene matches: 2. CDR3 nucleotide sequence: TGTGCCTGGAGTGAGGGACTAGCGGGGAAAGAGACCCAGTACTTC. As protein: CAWSEGLAGKETQYF.

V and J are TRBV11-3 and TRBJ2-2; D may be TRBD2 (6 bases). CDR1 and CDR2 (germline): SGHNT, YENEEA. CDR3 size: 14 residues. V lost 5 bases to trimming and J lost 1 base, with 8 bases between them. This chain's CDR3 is CASSPGLNTGELFF. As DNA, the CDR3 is TGTGCCAGCAGCCCGGGACTGAACACCGGGGAGCTGTTTTTT. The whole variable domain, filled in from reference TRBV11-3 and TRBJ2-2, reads EAGVVQSPRYKIIEKKQPVAFWCNPISGHNTLYWYLQNLGQGPELLIRYENEEAVDDSQLPKDRFSAERLKGVDSTLKIQPAELGDSAVYLCASSPGLNTGELFFGEGSRLTVL.

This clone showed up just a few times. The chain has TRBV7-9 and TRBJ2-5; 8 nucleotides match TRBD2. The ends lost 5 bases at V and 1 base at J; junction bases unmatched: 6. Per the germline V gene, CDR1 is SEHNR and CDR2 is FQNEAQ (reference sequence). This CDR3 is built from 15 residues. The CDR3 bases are TGTGCCAGCAGCCCAACACTAGCGGCCCAAGAGACCCAGTACTTC. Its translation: CASSPTLAAQETQYF.

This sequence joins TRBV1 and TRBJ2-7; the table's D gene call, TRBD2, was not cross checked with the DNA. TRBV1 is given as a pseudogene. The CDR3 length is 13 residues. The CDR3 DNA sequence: TGCACCAGCAGCCAAGATCTTGAGTACGAGCAGTACTTC. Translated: CTSSQDLEYEQYF.

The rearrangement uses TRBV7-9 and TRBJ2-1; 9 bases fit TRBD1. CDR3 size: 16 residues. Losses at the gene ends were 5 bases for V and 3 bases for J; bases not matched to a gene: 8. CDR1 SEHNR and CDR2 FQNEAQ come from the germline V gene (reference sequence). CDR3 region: CASSHEGQGLYNEQFF. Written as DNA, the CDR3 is TGTGCCAGCAGCCATGAGGGACAGGGTCTCTACAATGAGCAGTTCTTC.

The CDR3 DNA reads TGTGCCAGCAGTCCTAGCGGGAGGGCCGGAGAGCAGTTCTTC. Translated: CASSPSGRAGEQFF. This chain joins TRBV6-1 and TRBJ2-1; TRBD2 aligns across 12 bases. From germline, CDR1 is MNHNS and CDR2 SASEGT. The CDR3 consists of 14 residues. The V and J ends lost 5 bases and 10 bases, in that order; junction bases with no gene match: 6.

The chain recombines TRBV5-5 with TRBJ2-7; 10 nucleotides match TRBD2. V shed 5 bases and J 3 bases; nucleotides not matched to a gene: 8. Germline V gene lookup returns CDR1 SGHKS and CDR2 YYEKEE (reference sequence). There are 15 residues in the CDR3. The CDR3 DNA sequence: TGTGCCAGCAGTTTTAGCGGGGGGTGGGTCTACGAGCAGTACTTC. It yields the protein CASSFSGGWVYEQYF.

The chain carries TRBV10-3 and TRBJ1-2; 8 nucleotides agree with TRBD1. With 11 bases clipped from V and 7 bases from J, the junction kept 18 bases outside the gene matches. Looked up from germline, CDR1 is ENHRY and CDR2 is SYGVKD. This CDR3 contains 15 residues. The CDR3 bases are TGTGCCTTCCGGGACAGGAATTTTGGGGCGAGTGGCTACACCTTC. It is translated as CAFRDRNFGASGYTF.

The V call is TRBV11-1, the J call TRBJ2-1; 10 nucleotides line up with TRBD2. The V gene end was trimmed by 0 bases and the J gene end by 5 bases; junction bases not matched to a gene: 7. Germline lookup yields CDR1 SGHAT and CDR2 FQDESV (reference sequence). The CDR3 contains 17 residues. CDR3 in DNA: TGTGCCAGCAGCTTAGCGCTAACTAGCGGGAAGGACAATGAGCAGTTCTTC. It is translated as CASSLALTSGKDNEQFF.

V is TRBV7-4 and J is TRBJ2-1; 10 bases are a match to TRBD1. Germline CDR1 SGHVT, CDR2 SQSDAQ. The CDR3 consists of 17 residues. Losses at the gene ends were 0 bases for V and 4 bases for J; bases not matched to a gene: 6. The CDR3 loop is CASSLAGQGLHYNEQFF. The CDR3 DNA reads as TGTGCCAGCAGCTTAGCGGGACAGGGGCTGCATTACAATGAGCAGTTCTTC.

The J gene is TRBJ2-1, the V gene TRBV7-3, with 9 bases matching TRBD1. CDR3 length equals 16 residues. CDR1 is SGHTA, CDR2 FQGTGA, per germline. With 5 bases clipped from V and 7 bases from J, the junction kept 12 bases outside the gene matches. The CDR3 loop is CASSPDVAQGANEQFF. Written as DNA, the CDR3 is TGTGCCAGCAGCCCCGATGTGGCACAGGGGGCGAATGAGCAGTTCTTC.

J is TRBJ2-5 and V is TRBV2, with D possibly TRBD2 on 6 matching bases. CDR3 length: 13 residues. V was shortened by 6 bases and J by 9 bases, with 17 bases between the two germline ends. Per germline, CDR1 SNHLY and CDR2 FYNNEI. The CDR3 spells CASRATGPGAQYF. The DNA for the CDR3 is TGTGCCAGCAGGGCAACAGGCCCGGGGGCCCAGTACTTC.